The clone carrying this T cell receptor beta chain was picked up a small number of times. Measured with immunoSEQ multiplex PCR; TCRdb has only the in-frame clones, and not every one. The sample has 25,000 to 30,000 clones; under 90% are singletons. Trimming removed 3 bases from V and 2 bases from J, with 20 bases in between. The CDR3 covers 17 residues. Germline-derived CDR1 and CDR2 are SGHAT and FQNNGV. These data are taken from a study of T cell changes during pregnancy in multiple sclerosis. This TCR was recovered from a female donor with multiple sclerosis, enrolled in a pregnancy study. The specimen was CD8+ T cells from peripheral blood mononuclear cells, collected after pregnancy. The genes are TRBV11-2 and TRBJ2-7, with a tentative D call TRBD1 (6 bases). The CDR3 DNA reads TGTGCCAGCAGCTTTTTCTTGGTTCCGGACAGCACCTACGAGCAGTACTTC. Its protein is CASSFFLVPDSTYEQYF.